These 27 T cell receptor beta chains share one sample of origin, sequenced in a study of blood T cell repertoires in COVID-19. Repertoires were generated with immunoSEQ multiplex PCR, while TCRdb's copy carries only in-frame clones and drops some. The data show some 260,000 clones, around nine tenths seen once. The material sequenced was PBMCs or T cells enriched from blood (not recorded which). The receptors were gathered from a woman aged 18 to 35 who had recovered from COVID-19.

V usage is TRBV18 and J usage is TRBJ1-5; tentative D call: TRBD1 (5 bases). The CDR3 covers 13 residues. The V gene lost 4 bases and the J gene lost 5 bases, with 9 bases spanning the gap. Germline assignment: CDR1 KGHSH and CDR2 LQKENI. The CDR3 nucleotides read TGTGCCAGCTCACTCGGGGGGGATCAGCCCCAGCATTTT. Amino acids: CASSLGGDQPQHF.

This sequence joins TRBV28 and TRBJ2-1; weak D call: TRBD2 (6 bases). Trimming left V 2 bases short and J 4 bases short, with 12 bases between. This CDR3 has 15 amino acids. The germline CDR1 and CDR2 sequences are MDHEN and SYDVKM. The CDR3 loop is CASSLAGTDYNEQFF. DNA for the CDR3: TGTGCCAGCAGTTTAGCCGGGACTGATTACAATGAGCAGTTCTTC.

This chain joins TRBV2 and TRBJ1-5, with TRBD1 identical over 10 bases. The CDR3 spans 17 residues. Germline assignment: CDR1 SNHLY and CDR2 FYNNEI. V shed 6 bases, J shed 7 bases, and the junction held 15 bases outside the gene matches. This chain's CDR3 is CASRRPGQGLVGQPQHF. CDR3 nucleotides: TGTGCCAGCAGACGACCGGGACAGGGGCTCGTAGGGCAGCCCCAGCATTTT.

Written as DNA, the CDR3 is TGTGCCAGCAGCTTATGGCCCTACGAGCAGTACTTC. Its translation is CASSLWPYEQYF. The rearrangement joins TRBV7-8 to TRBJ2-7; no clear D gene. This CDR3 has 12 amino acids. Germline-derived CDR1 and CDR2 are SGHVS and FQNEAQ. Deletions cut 2 bases from V and 2 bases from J, with 4 bases between.

V is TRBV10-3 and J is TRBJ1-3; no clear D. Germline-derived CDR1 and CDR2 are ENHRY and SYGVKD. Trimming stripped 2 bases from V and 0 bases from J, with 14 bases between. This CDR3 has 17 amino acids. DNA of the CDR3: TGTGCCATCAGTGAGGGGCCACAGATATCCTCTGGAAACACCATATATTTT. It yields the protein CAISEGPQISSGNTIYF.

The chain carries TRBV21-1 and TRBJ1-2; the D call of TRBD1 is as the table states it, not checked on the DNA. TRBV21-1 counts as a pseudogene. The CDR3 loop spans 14 amino acids. The DNA of the CDR3 is TGTGCCAGCACCCCAAGGGGCAGTAACTATGGCTACACCTTC. Protein product: CASTPRGSNYGYTF.

The chain employs TRBV29-1 and TRBJ1-2; a weak D match, TRBD1 (5 bases). Per germline, CDR1 SQVTM and CDR2 ANQGSEA. V was pared by 3 bases and J by 7 bases, with 9 bases between. The CDR3 covers 11 residues. The CDR3 DNA reads TGCAGCGTTGATGGCGGGGGTGGCTACACCTTC. This codes for CSVDGGGGYTF.

This clone was seen once. This chain joins TRBV7-6 and TRBJ2-1; 11 bases line up with TRBD2. CDR3 length: 18 amino acids. V lost 1 base and J lost 4; bases outside the gene matches: 9. CDR1 and CDR2 (germline): SGHVS, FNYEAQ. The CDR3, as DNA: TGTGCCAGCAGCTTAGTCCTAGCGGGGGGTGGATATTACAATGAGCAGTTCTTC. Its protein product is CASSLVLAGGGYYNEQFF.

The chain is built from TRBV10-3 and TRBJ1-1; possibly TRBD1 for D (6 bases). CDR1 and CDR2 from the germline V gene are ENHRY and SYGVKD. The CDR3 runs 13 residues. Trimming removed 3 bases from V and 4 bases from J, with 9 bases in between. The CDR3 bases are TGTGCCATCAGTGAACGAGGGGGCACTGAAGCTTTCTTT. Its translation: CAISERGGTEAFF.

The chain is built from TRBV11-2 and TRBJ1-2; 9 nucleotides match TRBD1. V trimming: 5 bases; J trimming: 7 bases; junction bases outside the gene matches: 8. This CDR3 has 14 amino acids. CDR1 is SGHAT and CDR2 is FQNNGV in the germline V gene. CDR3 bases: TGTGCCAGCAGCCCATCACAGGGGGCCGGTGGCTACACCTTC. Translation gives CASSPSQGAGGYTF.

The chain employs TRBV10-3 and TRBJ1-5; D is possibly TRBD1 (6 bases). V was trimmed by 7 bases and J by 2 bases, leaving 15 bases between them. The CDR3 length is 15 residues. Germline CDR1 reads ENHRY; CDR2 reads SYGVKD. The CDR3 loop reads CAIKGGGSGNQPQHF. In DNA form, the CDR3 reads TGTGCCATCAAGGGGGGGGGCAGCGGCAATCAGCCCCAGCATTTT.

The rearrangement links TRBV6-2 or TRBV6-3 to TRBJ2-1, with 7 bases fitting TRBD2. Trimming cost V 2 bases and J 4 bases; bases outside gene matches: 11. Looked up from germline, CDR1 is MNHEY and CDR2 is SVGEGT. CDR3 length equals 17 residues. The CDR3 region is CASSYPRSGVVYNEQFF. CDR3 sequence (DNA): TGTGCCAGCAGTTACCCACGAAGCGGGGTAGTTTACAATGAGCAGTTCTTC.

This sequence joins TRBV28 and TRBJ2-5, with 10 bases matching TRBD1. CDR1 MDHEN and CDR2 SYDVKM come from the germline V gene. The CDR3 runs 16 residues. Germline trimming cut 3 bases from V and 5 bases from J; bases unmatched to any gene: 9. The CDR3, as DNA: TGTGCCAGCAGTTTGGAGACAGGGGGCGCGAAGGAGACCCAGTACTTC. As protein: CASSLETGGAKETQYF.

The V and J genes are TRBV2 and TRBJ2-6, with D maybe TRBD1 (6 bases). The V and J ends lost 7 bases and 4 bases respectively, with 23 bases between them. This CDR3 is 18 amino acids long. Germline V gene lookup returns CDR1 SNHLY and CDR2 FYNNEI. In DNA form, the CDR3 reads TGTGCCAGCACCTCGCAGGCAGGGGCATGGCCAGGGGCCAACGTCCTGACTTTC. Translation gives CASTSQAGAWPGANVLTF.

This rearrangement joins TRBV9 to TRBJ2-7; 9 nucleotides match TRBD1. Germline V gene lookup returns CDR1 SGDLS and CDR2 YYNGEE. The CDR3 contains 16 residues. The junction had 11 bases not matched to a gene; V was cut back by 1 base and J by 6 bases. The CDR3 spells CASSVSFWGQGGEQYF. CDR3 coding DNA: TGTGCCAGCAGCGTAAGTTTCTGGGGACAGGGAGGCGAGCAGTACTTC.

This rearrangement joins TRBV11-2 to TRBJ2-1; 8 bases are a match to TRBD2. Germline V gene lookup returns CDR1 SGHAT and CDR2 FQNNGV. This CDR3 has 17 residues. The V segment lost 4 bases and the J segment 5 bases; nucleotides outside the gene matches: 13. The DNA for the CDR3 is TGTGCCAGCAGCTCCATACGGGGGACTAGAAGACACAATGAGCAGTTCTTC. Protein: CASSSIRGTRRHNEQFF.

The count of this clone is one. The V and J genes are TRBV6-2 or TRBV6-3 and TRBJ2-5, with a tentative D call TRBD1 (6 bases). Germline lookup yields CDR1 MNHEY and CDR2 SVGEGT. This CDR3 is 14 amino acids long. Trimming stripped 5 bases from V and 3 bases from J, with 13 bases between. This chain's CDR3 is CASSRGQLKETQYF. CDR3 bases: TGTGCCAGCAGTCGAGGACAGCTGAAAGAGACCCAGTACTTC.

The rearrangement joins TRBV7-9 to TRBJ2-1; TRBD2 is a possible D gene (5 bases). The CDR3 has 15 residues. Germline V gene sequence: CDR1 SEHNR, CDR2 FQNEAQ (reference sequence). With 10 bases removed from V and 0 bases from J, the gap between germline ends came to 16 bases. CDR3 DNA sequence: TGTGCCACCCCACCCGGGGTCCCCTCCTACAATGAGCAGTTCTTC. This codes for CATPPGVPSYNEQFF.

The V and J genes are TRBV5-1 and TRBJ1-2, with D uncertain. Trimming stripped 6 bases from V and 3 bases from J, with 12 bases between. CDR1 is SGHRS and CDR2 is YFSETQ in the germline V gene. This CDR3 contains 13 residues. The DNA of the CDR3 is TGCGCCAGCAACCCCGGCGGGGACTATGGCTACACCTTC. The encoded protein is CASNPGGDYGYTF.

With regard to this clone: Germline is not matched at one junction end, which may reflect a read error. The chain combines TRBV27 with TRBJ2-6; 9 positions agree with TRBD1. The V gene's germline CDR1 is MNHEY and CDR2 SMNVEV (reference sequence). The CDR3 extends over 14 amino acids. The CDR3 DNA follows: TGTGCCAGCAGTTTCGACAGGGGGGGCAACGTCCTGACTTTC. As protein: CASSFDRGGNVLTF.

The chain has TRBV7-9 and TRBJ1-3, with TRBD1 matching over 7 bases. Germline lookup yields CDR1 SEHNR and CDR2 FQNEAQ (reference sequence). There are 15 residues in the CDR3. The V gene end was trimmed by 5 bases and the J gene end by 4 bases; junction bases not matched to a gene: 8. The DNA of the CDR3 is TGTGCCAGCAGCCCTACAGGGGAGTTCGGAAACACCATATATTTT. This gives the protein CASSPTGEFGNTIYF.

V gene TRBV7-6 combines with J gene TRBJ2-5; 9 positions agree with TRBD1. Germline assignment: CDR1 SGHVS and CDR2 FNYEAQ. This CDR3 comprises 17 residues. J gave up 4 bases and V 0 bases, and 9 bases lay outside the gene matches. The CDR3 DNA sequence: TGTGCCAGCAGCTTAGCGCTACAGGGGGCAGTAGGAGAGACCCAGTACTTC. Translation gives CASSLALQGAVGETQYF.

The V and J genes are TRBV2 and TRBJ2-1, with a weak D call TRBD2 (6 bases). The germline V gene has CDR1 SNHLY and CDR2 FYNNEI. The CDR3 is made up of 14 amino acids. V was shortened by 2 bases and J by 3 bases, with 8 bases between the two germline ends. This CDR3 reads CASSERDFYNEQFF. The CDR3, as DNA: TGTGCCAGCAGTGAACGGGACTTCTACAATGAGCAGTTCTTC.

The rearrangement uses TRBV5-1 and TRBJ1-4, with 10 bases aligning to TRBD1. The CDR3 is made up of 14 amino acids. Germline V CDR1 and CDR2: SGHRS, YFSETQ. Unmatched junction bases numbered 5, after V lost 4 bases and J lost 8 bases. CDR3 DNA sequence: TGCGCCAGCAGCCCCGGACAGGGGGGGGAAAAACTGTTTTTT. Its protein is CASSPGQGGEKLFF.

The J gene is TRBJ2-5, the V gene TRBV11-2; 8 bases match TRBD1. The CDR3 runs 16 residues. Trimming took 2 bases from V and 2 from J; bases not matched to a gene: 7. In germline, CDR1 is SGHAT, CDR2 FQNNGV. DNA of the CDR3: TGTGCCAGCAGCTTAATAGGACAGGGCAGACAAGAGACCCAGTACTTC. This sequence encodes CASSLIGQGRQETQYF.

There are many counts of this clone. This sequence joins TRBV4-2 and TRBJ2-6; D not certain. The CDR3 has 16 amino acids. Trimming shortened V by 3 bases and J by 0 bases, and 9 bases separated the two germline ends. CDR1 is LGHNA and CDR2 is YNFKEQ in the germline V gene. The CDR3 region is CASSQATVSGANVLTF. The CDR3 region has the DNA TGTGCCAGCAGCCAGGCAACAGTCTCTGGGGCCAACGTCCTGACTTTC.

The gene calls are TRBV11-1 and TRBJ1-4; 8 positions match TRBD1. Germline CDR1 and CDR2: SGHAT and FQDESV (reference sequence). V was clipped by 6 bases and J by 8 bases; unmatched bases: 8. The CDR3 covers 14 residues. This CDR3 reads CASRGTGDTEKLFF. CDR3 DNA: TGTGCCAGCAGGGGGACAGGAGATACCGAAAAACTGTTTTTT.